This TCR beta chain was obtained from a study of shared clonotypes between healthy human individuals. Study information: Per donor, CD8 memory used one plate, CD8 naive used two, CD4 memory used three and CD4 naive used three.

V lost 2 bases, J lost 8 bases, and 10 bases lay in between. The CDR3 consists of 12 residues. Germline CDR1 and CDR2: SGHKS and YYEKEE (reference sequence). The material for each subset, its genomic DNA, was split evenly across several immunoSEQ plates. Measured with immunoSEQ multiplex PCR; TCRdb has only the in-frame clones, and not every one. The repertoire holds 2 million to 2.5 million clones, with over 85% as singletons. Selected positively for CCR7 and CD45RO-negative, naive CD8 cells excluded terminally differentiated effector memory CD45RA+ cells. The source is a man between 18 and 35 years old in good health. The V and J genes are TRBV5-5 and TRBJ1-2; D may be TRBD1 (5 bases). Material: naive CD8+ T cells sorted from blood. CDR3 loop: CASSFARGGYTF. The CDR3 DNA reads TGTGCCAGCAGCTTTGCTAGGGGCGGCTACACCTTC.